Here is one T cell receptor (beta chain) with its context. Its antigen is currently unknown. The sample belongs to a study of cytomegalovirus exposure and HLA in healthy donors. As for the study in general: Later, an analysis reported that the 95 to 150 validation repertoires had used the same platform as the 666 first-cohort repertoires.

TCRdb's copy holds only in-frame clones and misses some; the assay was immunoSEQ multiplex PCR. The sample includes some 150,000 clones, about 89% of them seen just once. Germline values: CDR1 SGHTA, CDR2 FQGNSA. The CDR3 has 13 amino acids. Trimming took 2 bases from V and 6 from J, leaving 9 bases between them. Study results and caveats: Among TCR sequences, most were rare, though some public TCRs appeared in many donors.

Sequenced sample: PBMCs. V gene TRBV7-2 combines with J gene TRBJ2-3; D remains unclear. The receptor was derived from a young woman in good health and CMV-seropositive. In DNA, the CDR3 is TGTGCCAGCAGCTTATTTGAGGCGGATACGCAGTATTTT. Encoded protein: CASSLFEADTQYF.